A single sample is the source of the 17 T cell receptor beta chains below, sequenced in a study of immune evolution from preneoplasia to lung adenocarcinoma. Sequencing used immunoSEQ multiplex PCR; TCRdb keeps in-frame clones, though not all of them. The top ten hold around 11% of the sample, which has approximately 4,900 clones, about 80% seen once. The sequenced sample was FFPE minimally invasive lung adenocarcinoma tissue. Receptors were obtained from a person aged 55 to 79 with lung adenocarcinoma.

J is TRBJ1-1 and V is TRBV10-3; 11 nucleotides line up with TRBD1. This CDR3 has 18 residues. V lost 0 bases to trimming and J lost 2 bases; unmatched junction nucleotides: 8. Germline V lookup: CDR1 ENHRY, CDR2 SYGVKD. CDR3 residues: CAISESGPGQGANTEAFF. The CDR3 DNA is TGTGCCATCAGTGAGTCCGGCCCCGGACAGGGGGCAAACACTGAAGCTTTCTTT.

DNA of the CDR3: TGTGCCAGCAGCCAATTTGGGAGGGTGGAGGGGCCCCAGCATTTT. Amino acid sequence: CASSQFGRVEGPQHF. This chain joins TRBV16 and TRBJ1-5; D not certain. The CDR3 totals 15 residues. The V and J ends lost 1 base and 9 bases respectively, with 16 bases between them. Germline V gene sequence: CDR1 KGHSY, CDR2 FQNENV.

V is TRBV6-1 and J is TRBJ2-2; D might be TRBD2 (5 bases). Deletions cut 2 bases from V and 3 bases from J, with 10 bases between. Germline V CDR1 and CDR2: MNHNS, SASEGT. This CDR3 comprises 15 residues. The CDR3, as DNA: TGTGCCAGCAGTGAATTAAAGGGAGACACCGGGGAGCTGTTTTTT. Translation gives CASSELKGDTGELFF.

V and J are TRBV4-3 and TRBJ1-2, with TRBD1 identical over 8 bases. Germline CDR1 and CDR2: LGHNA and YSLEER. This CDR3 is built from 15 residues. The junction had 2 bases not matched to a gene; V was cut back by 0 bases and J by 2 bases. CDR3: CASSQERTGNYGYTF. In DNA, the CDR3 is TGCGCCAGCAGCCAAGAAAGGACAGGGAACTATGGCTACACCTTC.

This clone is termed large. The chain has TRBV7-2 and TRBJ2-7; 11 positions match TRBD1. The V and J ends lost 5 bases and 2 bases, in that order; junction bases with no gene match: 2. Germline V gives CDR1 SGHTA, CDR2 FQGNSA. The CDR3 runs 14 residues. The CDR3 DNA reads TGTGCCAGCAGCCCGGGACAGGGGGCCTACGAGCAGTACTTC. It specifies CASSPGQGAYEQYF.

The chain is built from TRBV7-8 and TRBJ1-2, with a weak D call TRBD1 (5 bases). Trimming stripped 2 bases from V and 5 bases from J, with 12 bases between. The CDR3 totals 14 residues. Germline loops: CDR1 SGHVS, CDR2 FQNEAQ. The CDR3 sequence is CASSLRGRVYGYTF. The CDR3, as DNA: TGTGCCAGCAGCTTAAGGGGCAGGGTATATGGCTACACCTTC.

The V and J genes are TRBV9 and TRBJ2-1, with a weak D call TRBD1 (8 bases). The CDR3 contains 16 residues. V dropped 3 bases and J dropped 8 bases, with 21 bases sitting between them. Germline assignment: CDR1 SGDLS and CDR2 YYNGEE. CDR3 bases: TGTGCCAGCAGCGCCTCCAGGCAGGGGGCGGGAGATGAGCAGTTCTTC. Translating gives CASSASRQGAGDEQFF. The full variable domain, completed using reference TRBV9 and TRBJ2-1, is DSGVTQTPKHLITATGQRVTLRCSPRSGDLSVYWYQQSLDQGLQFLIQYYNGEERAKGNILERFSAQQFPDLHSELNLSSLELGDSALYFCASSASRQGAGDEQFFGPGTRLTVL.

The chain recombines TRBV5-6 with TRBJ1-5, with unresolved D. Trimming removed 3 bases at V and 4 bases at J, with 11 bases between. This CDR3 contains 14 residues. Germline lookup yields CDR1 SGHDT and CDR2 YYEEEE. The DNA for the CDR3 is TGTGCCAGCAGCTCGACGGGGAAGAATCAGCCCCAGCATTTT. Residues: CASSSTGKNQPQHF.

The V gene is TRBV7-9, the J gene TRBJ1-5; 9 positions agree with TRBD1. The germline V gene encodes CDR1 SEHNR and CDR2 FQNEAQ (reference sequence). Trimming at V came to 4 bases and at J to 6 bases, leaving 4 bases not matched to a gene. The CDR3 is 14 amino acids. CDR3: CASSSTGGTQPQHF. Written as DNA, the CDR3 is TGTGCCAGCAGCTCTACAGGGGGCACTCAGCCCCAGCATTTT.

The chain recombines TRBV11-2 with TRBJ1-6; TRBD1 aligns across 11 bases. The V and J ends lost 7 bases and 7 bases, in that order; junction bases with no gene match: 6. Germline assignment: CDR1 SGHAT and CDR2 FQNNGV. This CDR3 is built from 15 residues. The CDR3, as DNA: TGTGCCAGCAACCCGGGACAGGGGGTAAATTCACCCCTCCACTTT. This gives the protein CASNPGQGVNSPLHF.

The V gene is TRBV27, the J gene TRBJ2-2, with TRBD2 identical over 11 bases. Trimming cost V 6 bases and J 7 bases; bases outside gene matches: 22. CDR3 length: 20 amino acids. CDR1 and CDR2 (germline): MNHEY, SMNVEV (reference sequence). Written as DNA, the CDR3 is TGTGCCAGCAGCAAATACGACTTCGCCCTAGCGGGGGGACACCGCGGGGAGCTGTTTTTT. Amino acids: CASSKYDFALAGGHRGELFF.

The V gene is TRBV30, the J gene TRBJ2-7; a weak D match, TRBD2 (6 bases). The CDR3 has 19 residues. The germline V gene encodes CDR1 GTSNPN and CDR2 SVGIG (reference sequence). Trimming removed 0 bases at V and 2 bases at J, with 26 bases between. The CDR3 nucleotides read TGTGCCTGGAGTGTAGGGACTCCTGGCTTGGGGAGATCTACCTACGAGCAGTACTTC. This sequence encodes CAWSVGTPGLGRSTYEQYF.

The chain recombines TRBV30 with TRBJ2-7; D remains ambiguous. V gave up 0 bases and J gave up 1 base, with 7 bases separating them. Looked up from germline, CDR1 is GTSNPN and CDR2 is SVGIG (reference sequence). The CDR3 runs to 13 residues. In nucleotides, the CDR3 is TGTGCCTGGAGTGTAGCCAGTTCCTACGAGCAGTACTTC. Translation: CAWSVASSYEQYF.

This clone was seen a handful of times. The chain joins TRBV6-5 to TRBJ1-6, with D tentatively TRBD1 (6 bases). V was cut by 3 bases and J by 4 bases, with 7 bases left in between. Germline V gene lookup returns CDR1 MNHEY and CDR2 SVGAGI. The CDR3 loop spans 14 amino acids. CDR3 DNA: TGTGCCAGCAGTTATACAGGGTATAATTCACCCCTCCACTTT. This sequence encodes CASSYTGYNSPLHF.

This chain links TRBV7-8 with TRBJ1-5; 11 nucleotides agree with TRBD1. This CDR3 region has 16 residues. CDR1 and CDR2 from the germline V gene are SGHVS and FQNEAQ. Germline trimming cut 3 bases from V and 9 bases from J; bases unmatched to any gene: 10. CDR3 region: CASSFADRGLRGPQHF. The CDR3 coding sequence is TGTGCCAGCAGCTTCGCGGACAGGGGGCTGCGGGGGCCCCAGCATTTT.

The genes are TRBV7-3 and TRBJ2-7, with TRBD1 matching over 9 bases. From germline, CDR1 is SGHTA and CDR2 FQGTGA. V lost 5 bases to trimming and J lost 5 bases; unmatched junction nucleotides: 4. This CDR3 contains 13 residues. CDR3 nucleotide sequence: TGTGCCAGCAGCCAGGGACAGGGCAACGAGCAGTACTTC. It yields the protein CASSQGQGNEQYF.

The chain recombines TRBV27 with TRBJ2-2, with D perhaps TRBD2 (6 bases). The CDR3 totals 15 residues. Germline-derived CDR1 and CDR2 are MNHEY and SMNVEV (reference sequence). Trimming shortened V by 0 bases and J by 5 bases, and 10 bases separated the two germline ends. Here the CDR3 reads CASSLSARGTGELFF. CDR3 coding DNA: TGTGCCAGCAGTTTATCGGCTCGGGGGACCGGGGAGCTGTTTTTT.